This TCR beta chain was profiled in a study of regulatory T cells in long-lasting Graves disease (dated by TCRdb to 2020 to 2023). Context from the whole study: Persistent Graves' disease was defined as persistently positive TSH receptor autoantibodies together with antithyroid drug treatment for over 5 years. Peripheral blood TCR sequencing and RNA sequencing compared persistent Graves' disease patients with newly diagnosed Graves' disease patients. The study was registered as a clinical trial and conducted in China. TCR sequencing covered some 13 persistent and 20 or so newly diagnosed Graves' disease patients, some 33 samples in total. In the clinical cohort, patients with persistent Graves' disease had used antithyroid drugs for an average of about 10 years. Points the paper makes about the study in general: Sequencing and analysis were limited to the TCR beta chain. Patients with persistent disease shared more public clonotypes (roughly 2,900) than newly diagnosed patients did (966). Compared with newly diagnosed patients, patients with persistent Graves' disease had lower TCR Shannon entropy and fewer highly expanded clones, which suggests clonal expansion. Only peripheral blood was studied, because thyroid tissue, the primary lesion, was inaccessible. As a limitation, the authors acknowledged that the small sample size may reduce accuracy.

Libraries were built with multiplex PCR. The data were produced on an Illumina HiSeq 4000. iRepertoire HTBI primers and Arm-PCR amplification of CDR3 regions were used to construct TCR beta libraries. Before sequencing, the PCR products went through gel purification. Concerning the study's data processing: Across samples, about 63 TRBV and roughly 13 TRBJ segments were identified and used for gene usage analysis of CDR3 amino acid clonotypes. Filtered high-quality paired reads were merged into contigs using COPE and FqMerger. BLAST was used to align contigs to IMGT TRBV, TRBD and TRBJ reference genes, with CDR3 defined following IMGT. Any clonotype with a frequency above 0.1% was classified as a highly expanded clone. Repertoire diversity was measured by Shannon entropy, and V-J evenness by the Gini coefficient. Public clonotypes were defined as clonotypes shared by more than one individual. Starting from the raw public reads, TCRdb applied fastp trimming at Q25, assembled clones with MiXCR and retained in-frame beta chains. CDR3 protein sequences are deduplicated, and each keeps its most common genes and DNA. None of the V and J calls come from the authors' own analysis; TCRdb made them. The sample has roughly 450,000 distinct CDR3 sequences on record, around 22% of them singletons. The ten top clones hold approximately 26% of the sample.

This clonotype has a handful of counts. Its antigen remains unidentified. No clone much larger than this one lies a single base away; base qualities are absent. The time point label for this specimen denotes: persistent/refractory GD, antithyroid drugs over 5 years with positive TRAb. For both TCR sequencing and RNA sequencing, RNA was extracted from PBMCs in TRIzol. The diagnosis of Graves' disease followed American Thyroid Association guidelines. The patients came from an endocrinology department in Xi'an, China. Each patient gave around 9.2 milliliters of peripheral blood, collected in an EDTA anticoagulant tube. Ficoll Paque Plus density gradient separation was used to isolate PBMCs, and no further T cell sorting was done. An Agilent 2100 Bioanalyzer and agarose gel were used to check RNA quality, while a NanoDrop 2000 measured RNA concentration. The sequence came from a female donor with Graves disease. The sample was peripheral blood mononuclear cells (PBMCs), taken when the disease was refractory, from a patient treated with antithyroid drugs.

The DNA is as follows: TGCAGTGCTAGAGCAACCGGGACTAGCGTCTACGAGCAGTACTTC. Its amino acids are CSARATGTSVYEQYF. The sequence is built from TRBV20-1 and TRBJ2-7, with 10 bases matching TRBD2. The CDR3, from cysteine to phenylalanine, totals 15 residues. The DNA shown is the 45-base CDR3, in frame from base 1. Via the germline V gene (reference sequence), CDR1 is DFQATT and CDR2 SNEGSKA. V is trimmed back by 1 base and J by 3 bases, and the junction contains 6 bases that no gene match accounts for.